This TCR beta chain is from a study of T cell repertoires in cytomegalovirus infection (dated by TCRdb to the late 2010s). For the study in its entirety: Peptide stimulations targeted recently identified HLA-C-restricted CMV epitopes, whose presentation resists viral immunomodulation, together with well-studied HLA-B-restricted epitopes. Donor HLA type was relevant to the analysis, as public TCR beta signatures indicated carriage of CMV infection together with the matching HLA type. Results and caveats for the whole study, not just this receptor: In the ex vivo response, HLA-C-restricted CMV-specific TCR beta clonotypes were dominant, and in two of eight donors the single most frequent clonotype came from this HLA-C-restricted group. Carriers of CMV infection plus the relevant HLA type were discriminated by the cumulative frequency of public TCR beta family members in the study cohort and in an independent roughly 400-donor cohort.

The sample's treatment or condition label, decoded: in vitro stimulation with specific CMV peptide epitopes to enrich CMV-specific T cells. This sample was sequenced with an Illumina HiSeq 1500. TCRdb reanalyzed the raw reads on its own, using fastp at Q25 for trimming and MiXCR for clone calling, and kept in-frame beta chains. Merged by CDR3 protein, the rows form single entries marked with the most common genes and DNA. Present in this sample are under 95,000 distinct CDR3 sequences, around 49% of which were seen just once. 93% of the sample is held by the ten biggest clonotypes. The CDR3 contains 17 residues, cysteine and phenylalanine counted. Just CDR3 DNA is preserved here, 51 bases in frame from base 1. V lost 6 bases and J lost 3 bases, and the count of bases not matched to a germline gene is 11. The germline V gene gives CDR1 as SGHAT and CDR2 as FQNNGV. As for this clonotype: Its antigen has not been determined. There are no base qualities to consult, and no much larger clone falls within one base.

Recombination connected TRBV11-2 to TRBJ2-3, with 11 junctional bases fitting TRBD2. Here the sequenced sample was CD8+ T cells from cultured PBMCs, taken from culture after CMV antigen stimulation. This TCR was recovered from a human donor in good health (CMV status not recorded). Some clones in this sample may be carry-over from other donors' samples. This receptor carries the CDR3 CASRTTSGSWRTDTQYF. At the DNA level, the sequence is TGTGCCAGCAGAACTACTAGCGGGAGTTGGAGAACAGATACGCAGTATTTT.